These T cell receptor beta chains were read from a single sample in a study of CD8 T cells in Susac syndrome. TCRdb called the immunoSEQ multiplex PCR reads again in MiXCR, with one record for every CDR3 protein. The sample lists around 200,000 distinct CDR3 sequences, roughly 94% occurring once. Sequenced: CD4+ T cells from PBMCs. All receptors derive from a human donor with Susac syndrome. Both conserved end residues are part of each CDR3. Fields, in order: V gene, D gene, J gene, clone size, CDR3 protein, CDR3 DNA. The D gene is left open where the match is weak. Not every row has a clone size; where given, it reads once, few, many or a size class.

v_call: TRBV5-1
d_call: NA
j_call: TRBJ2-3
clone_size: NA
cdr3_aa: CASMRPSTDTQYF
cdr3_nt: TGCGCCAGCATGAGACCCAGCACAGATACGCAGTATTTT

v_call: TRBV12-3/TRBV12-4
d_call: TRBD2
j_call: TRBJ2-7
clone_size: NA
cdr3_aa: CASSSSSGGYEQYF
cdr3_nt: TGTGCCAGCAGCTCGTCTAGCGGGGGTTACGAGCAGTACTTC

v_call: TRBV7-2
d_call: TRBD2
j_call: TRBJ2-5
clone_size: NA
cdr3_aa: CASSYPGTSGQETQYF
cdr3_nt: TGTGCCAGCAGCTATCCCGGGACTAGCGGCCAAGAGACCCAGTACTTC

v_call: TRBV7-9
d_call: TRBD2
j_call: TRBJ2-5
clone_size: once
cdr3_aa: CASSTAGVRETQYF
cdr3_nt: TGTGCCAGCAGCACAGCGGGGGTACGAGAGACCCAGTACTTC

v_call: TRBV29-1
d_call: NA
j_call: TRBJ1-2
clone_size: NA
cdr3_aa: CSVVTGVYGYTF
cdr3_nt: TGCAGCGTTGTAACGGGGGTTTATGGCTACACCTTC

v_call: TRBV5-5
d_call: NA
j_call: TRBJ1-4
clone_size: NA
cdr3_aa: CASSPINSQGAEKLFF
cdr3_nt: TGTGCCAGCAGTCCCATCAACTCTCAGGGTGCTGAAAAACTGTTTTTT

v_call: TRBV5-1
d_call: TRBD1
j_call: TRBJ1-2
clone_size: NA
cdr3_aa: CASSFETGHGYTF
cdr3_nt: TGCGCCAGCAGCTTCGAGACAGGGCATGGCTACACCTTC

v_call: TRBV30
d_call: NA
j_call: TRBJ2-3
clone_size: NA
cdr3_aa: CAWTRGQLVADTQYF
cdr3_nt: TGTGCCTGGACGAGGGGACAACTAGTGGCAGATACGCAGTATTTT

v_call: TRBV25-1
d_call: NA
j_call: TRBJ2-2
clone_size: once
cdr3_aa: CASSESSGAHTGELFF
cdr3_nt: TGTGCCAGCAGTGAAAGTTCGGGGGCTCACACCGGGGAGCTGTTTTTT

v_call: TRBV12-1
d_call: NA
j_call: TRBJ1-1
clone_size: NA
cdr3_aa: CASSFGGTGEMNTEAFF
cdr3_nt: TGTGCCAGCAGCTTTGGAGGGACAGGCGAAATGAACACTGAAGCTTTCTTT

v_call: TRBV11-2
d_call: NA
j_call: TRBJ1-1
clone_size: once
cdr3_aa: CASSLGLQGAFF
cdr3_nt: TGTGCCAGCAGCTTAGGGCTCCAGGGAGCTTTCTTT

v_call: TRBV25-1
d_call: TRBD1
j_call: TRBJ2-7
clone_size: NA
cdr3_aa: CASSGDRGNYEQYF
cdr3_nt: TGTGCCAGCAGTGGGGACAGGGGGAACTACGAGCAGTACTTC

v_call: TRBV30
d_call: NA
j_call: TRBJ1-5
clone_size: NA
cdr3_aa: CAWSPGLLGQPQHF
cdr3_nt: TGTGCCTGGAGTCCAGGGCTGCTGGGTCAGCCCCAGCATTTT

v_call: TRBV2
d_call: NA
j_call: TRBJ2-7
clone_size: NA
cdr3_aa: CASSDQYEQYF
cdr3_nt: TGTGCCAGCAGTGACCAATACGAGCAGTACTTC

v_call: TRBV20-1
d_call: TRBD1
j_call: TRBJ2-5
clone_size: NA
cdr3_aa: CSARGTGGRETQYF
cdr3_nt: TGCAGTGCTAGAGGGACAGGGGGCCGAGAGACCCAGTACTTC

v_call: TRBV28
d_call: NA
j_call: TRBJ1-2
clone_size: NA
cdr3_aa: CASSSGSSNYGYTF
cdr3_nt: TGTGCCAGCAGCTCAGGGTCCTCTAACTATGGCTACACCTTC

v_call: TRBV18
d_call: NA
j_call: TRBJ2-7
clone_size: NA
cdr3_aa: CASSPRGGDEQYF
cdr3_nt: TGTGCCAGCTCACCACGGGGTGGAGACGAGCAGTACTTC

v_call: TRBV14
d_call: NA
j_call: TRBJ2-3
clone_size: NA
cdr3_aa: CASSPLGGGDTQYF
cdr3_nt: TGTGCCAGCAGCCCCCTTGGAGGTGGTGATACGCAGTATTTT

v_call: TRBV7-2
d_call: TRBD1
j_call: TRBJ2-3
clone_size: NA
cdr3_aa: CASSQGQFSTDTQYF
cdr3_nt: TGTGCCAGCAGCCAGGGACAGTTTAGCACAGATACGCAGTATTTT

v_call: TRBV11-2
d_call: NA
j_call: TRBJ2-2
clone_size: NA
cdr3_aa: CASSLVIAGELFF
cdr3_nt: TGTGCCAGCAGCCTTGTCATTGCCGGGGAGCTGTTTTTT

v_call: TRBV5-4
d_call: TRBD2
j_call: TRBJ2-3
clone_size: NA
cdr3_aa: CASSKLAGVLGSTDTQYF
cdr3_nt: TGTGCCAGCAGCAAACTAGCGGGGGTGCTGGGTAGCACAGATACGCAGTATTTT

v_call: TRBV5-1
d_call: NA
j_call: TRBJ2-3
clone_size: NA
cdr3_aa: CASSLEDRGSTDTQYF
cdr3_nt: TGCGCCAGCAGCTTGGAGGACAGAGGAAGCACAGATACGCAGTATTTT

v_call: TRBV12-3/TRBV12-4
d_call: NA
j_call: TRBJ1-6
clone_size: NA
cdr3_aa: CASSLSGGSYNSPLHF
cdr3_nt: TGTGCCAGCAGTTTATCTGGGGGATCCTATAATTCACCCCTCCACTTT

v_call: TRBV20-1
d_call: NA
j_call: TRBJ2-1
clone_size: once
cdr3_aa: CSAGPPGAYNEQFF
cdr3_nt: TGCAGTGCGGGGCCCCCCGGGGCCTACAATGAGCAGTTCTTC

v_call: TRBV20-1
d_call: TRBD1
j_call: TRBJ2-5
clone_size: once
cdr3_aa: CSAHRSRDSQQTQYF
cdr3_nt: TGCAGTGCTCATCGCTCTCGGGACAGTCAACAGACCCAGTACTTC

v_call: TRBV12-3/TRBV12-4
d_call: TRBD1
j_call: TRBJ1-5
clone_size: NA
cdr3_aa: CASSSSDRGGSQPQHF
cdr3_nt: TGTGCCAGCAGTTCCTCGGACAGGGGTGGAAGTCAGCCCCAGCATTTT

v_call: TRBV29-1
d_call: NA
j_call: TRBJ2-3
clone_size: NA
cdr3_aa: CSVGWVGDTQYF
cdr3_nt: TGCAGCGTTGGTTGGGTCGGGGATACGCAGTATTTT

v_call: TRBV18
d_call: TRBD2
j_call: TRBJ2-5
clone_size: NA
cdr3_aa: CASSPADRGTTNQETQYF
cdr3_nt: TGTGCCAGCTCACCGGCTGACAGAGGGACTACCAACCAAGAGACCCAGTACTTC

v_call: TRBV5-1
d_call: TRBD2
j_call: TRBJ2-7
clone_size: NA
cdr3_aa: CASSQPQLAGAYEQYF
cdr3_nt: TGCGCCAGCAGTCAACCCCAACTAGCGGGGGCTTACGAGCAGTACTTC

v_call: TRBV3-1
d_call: NA
j_call: TRBJ2-7
clone_size: NA
cdr3_aa: CASSFRDTYEQYF
cdr3_nt: TGTGCCAGCAGCTTCCGGGACACCTACGAGCAGTACTTC

v_call: TRBV24-1
d_call: NA
j_call: TRBJ2-1
clone_size: NA
cdr3_aa: CATSHKGSNEQFF
cdr3_nt: TGTGCCACCAGTCATAAAGGGAGCAATGAGCAGTTCTTC

v_call: TRBV5-1
d_call: NA
j_call: TRBJ2-5
clone_size: NA
cdr3_aa: CASSLGIGQPQETQYF
cdr3_nt: TGCGCCAGCAGCTTAGGTATCGGACAGCCTCAAGAGACCCAGTACTTC

v_call: TRBV30
d_call: NA
j_call: TRBJ1-4
clone_size: NA
cdr3_aa: CAWSKGTGTTNEKLFF
cdr3_nt: TGTGCCTGGTCTAAGGGAACGGGAACAACTAATGAAAAACTGTTTTTT

v_call: TRBV10-3
d_call: NA
j_call: TRBJ1-2
clone_size: NA
cdr3_aa: CAISESSRVYGYTF
cdr3_nt: TGTGCCATCAGTGAGTCGAGCAGGGTCTATGGCTACACCTTC

v_call: TRBV5-6
d_call: TRBD1
j_call: TRBJ1-1
clone_size: once
cdr3_aa: CASSLVDRGQGTEAFF
cdr3_nt: TGTGCCAGCAGCTTGGTAGACAGGGGGCAGGGGACTGAAGCTTTCTTT

v_call: TRBV20-1
d_call: TRBD1
j_call: TRBJ2-2
clone_size: NA
cdr3_aa: CSAGPWTGSTGELFF
cdr3_nt: TGCAGTGCTGGGCCTTGGACAGGGAGCACCGGGGAGCTGTTTTTT

v_call: TRBV12-3/TRBV12-4
d_call: TRBD1
j_call: TRBJ1-5
clone_size: NA
cdr3_aa: CASSLQGASQPQHF
cdr3_nt: TGTGCCAGCAGTTTACAGGGGGCAAGTCAGCCCCAGCATTTT

v_call: TRBV5-4
d_call: TRBD2
j_call: TRBJ2-1
clone_size: NA
cdr3_aa: CATHPEAGGVNEQFF
cdr3_nt: TGTGCCACTCACCCTGAGGCGGGAGGTGTTAATGAGCAGTTCTTC

v_call: TRBV7-9
d_call: NA
j_call: TRBJ2-2
clone_size: once
cdr3_aa: CASSLSRELFF
cdr3_nt: TGTGCCAGCAGCTTATCCCGGGAGCTGTTTTTT

v_call: TRBV28
d_call: TRBD2
j_call: TRBJ2-5
clone_size: NA
cdr3_aa: CASSPGGSGSGGETQYF
cdr3_nt: TGTGCCAGCAGCCCGGGGGGTAGCGGGAGCGGCGGAGAGACCCAGTACTTC

v_call: TRBV28
d_call: TRBD1
j_call: TRBJ2-5
clone_size: NA
cdr3_aa: CASRSELGTEETQYF
cdr3_nt: TGTGCCAGCAGATCTGAGCTTGGGACAGAAGAGACCCAGTACTTC

v_call: TRBV6-5
d_call: NA
j_call: TRBJ2-5
clone_size: NA
cdr3_aa: CASSYSGRVQETQYF
cdr3_nt: TGTGCCAGCAGTTACTCCGGCAGGGTCCAAGAGACCCAGTACTTC

v_call: TRBV7-2
d_call: NA
j_call: TRBJ1-6
clone_size: NA
cdr3_aa: CASSLVQLNSPLHF
cdr3_nt: TGTGCCAGCAGCTTAGTTCAGCTTAATTCACCCCTCCACTTT

v_call: TRBV13
d_call: NA
j_call: TRBJ2-1
clone_size: NA
cdr3_aa: CASSSAPRERGNEQFF
cdr3_nt: TGTGCCAGCAGCTCCGCCCCCCGGGAACGGGGTAATGAGCAGTTCTTC

v_call: TRBV5-1
d_call: NA
j_call: TRBJ2-7
clone_size: NA
cdr3_aa: CASSLEQGHQGEQYF
cdr3_nt: TGCGCCAGCAGCTTGGAACAGGGCCACCAGGGCGAGCAGTACTTC

v_call: TRBV29-1
d_call: NA
j_call: TRBJ2-1
clone_size: NA
cdr3_aa: CSVEVGQLGNEQFF
cdr3_nt: TGCAGCGTTGAAGTCGGACAGCTCGGAAATGAGCAGTTCTTC

v_call: TRBV20-1
d_call: TRBD1
j_call: TRBJ1-2
clone_size: NA
cdr3_aa: CSARRRDRVFEGYTF
cdr3_nt: TGCAGTGCCCGGCGCCGGGACAGGGTATTTGAAGGCTACACCTTC

v_call: TRBV6-1
d_call: NA
j_call: TRBJ1-3
clone_size: NA
cdr3_aa: CASSEAPGAGNTIYF
cdr3_nt: TGTGCCAGCAGTGAAGCGCCTGGGGCTGGAAACACCATATATTTT

v_call: TRBV20-1
d_call: NA
j_call: TRBJ1-2
clone_size: NA
cdr3_aa: CSAREVASDYGYTF
cdr3_nt: TGCAGTGCTAGAGAAGTGGCTTCCGACTATGGCTACACCTTC